This T cell receptor (beta chain) was found in a study of T-cell reconstitution after alpha-beta-depleted transplantation in children. Study outcomes and limitations: One year post-transplant, T-cell counts and diversity were largely derived from T cells produced anew. About two months after transplant, alpha-beta T cells reportedly came from several hundred expanded graft clones.

The CDR3 extends over 19 amino acids. V was cut by 2 bases and J by 6 bases, with 28 bases left in between. Per germline, CDR1 GTSNPN and CDR2 SVGIG (reference sequence). Regarding this clonotype: What it recognizes is unknown.

Construction of the TCRbeta library involved unique molecular identifiers. TCRdb used MiXCR to reprocess the PCR reads, holding one entry per CDR3 protein. Found here are 670,000 or so distinct CDR3 sequences, about 12% of them singletons; the top ten hold 0.65% to 0.9%. The chain has TRBV30 and TRBJ1-4; D not resolved. Source: PBMCs, taken before TCRalphabeta/CD19-depleted stem cell transplant. This TCR came from a girl aged 2 to 10 with congenital amegakaryocytic thrombocytopenia, due to receive a stem cell transplant. CDR3 in amino acids: CAWSQFGYLLDGRDEKLFF. CDR3 DNA: TGTGCCTGGAGTCAATTTGGGTATTTGCTGGATGGACGGGATGAAAAACTGTTTTTT.